This TCR beta chain comes out of a study of blood T cell repertoires in COVID-19. Overall study context: T cells, B-cell-depleted T cells, or PBMCs supplied cDNA or gDNA.

There are 16 residues in the CDR3. Per germline, CDR1 SGHRS and CDR2 YFSETQ. V lost 0 bases and J lost 0, with 10 bases in between. In the original workflow: Amplification of reference gene primers was used by the study to estimate nucleated cell counts. TCRdb's copy holds only in-frame clones and misses some; the assay was immunoSEQ multiplex PCR. Clone size and the V and J calls come from that table; the DNA yielded D and trimming. The sample has about 210,000 clones; under 95% are singletons. The chain combines TRBV5-1 with TRBJ2-1; D might be TRBD2 (5 bases). This sequence originates from a man aged 30-40 years with acute or convalescent COVID-19. Sequenced input: peripheral blood. The CDR3 nucleotides are TGCGCCAGCAGCTTGGTAGGGAGCCTCTCCTACAATGAGCAGTTCTTC. Translation gives CASSLVGSLSYNEQFF.